These T cell receptor beta chains were read from a single sample in a study of neurological immune-mediated disorders. TCRdb reanalysed the 5' RACE reads using MiXCR and keeps one entry per CDR3 protein. The sample carries approximately 50,000 distinct CDR3 sequences, under 13% recorded once. Sequencing used PBMCs. The receptor set was obtained from a man between 65 and 80 years old with HTLV-1-associated myelopathy (HAM/TSP). Each CDR3 is given without its conserved first and last residue.

TRBJ2-5 | TRBV10-3 | LGRAVTQY
TRBJ2-2 | TRBV4-1 | ASSQEAEVVTGELF
TRBJ2-1 | TRBV20-1 | SARKSGSNEQF
TRBJ2-3 | TRBV7-9 | ASSVRTADTQY
TRBJ2-7 | TRBV28 | ASSLSAGGLIHEQY
TRBJ2-1 | TRBV20-1 | SARLGLAGENEQF
TRBJ1-2 | TRBV20-1 | SALAGVTYGYT
TRBJ2-1 | TRBV6-5 | ASSRTAGGDWEQF
TRBJ2-5 | TRBV6-6 | VSGTPTQY
TRBJ2-3 | TRBV20-1 | SAPPESTDTQY
TRBJ2-5 | TRBV7-2 | ASSLAGDRQETQY